Sequencing of this TCR beta chain was carried out in a study of CD8 T cells in ankylosing spondylitis. MiXCR, applied by TCRdb to the 5' RACE reads, yields one record per CDR3 protein. Of roughly 240,000 distinct CDR3 sequences in the sample, 30% to 40% were seen once. The CDR3 runs to 12 residues. V was pared by 7 bases and J by 4 bases, with 7 bases of the junction left unmatched. Germline V lookup: CDR1 SQVTM, CDR2 ANQGSEA. The clonotype was recovered from a male donor with ankylosing spondylitis or in good health (not recorded which). The specimen was blood, either unsorted or a sorted T cell fraction (not recorded which). The V gene is TRBV29-1, the J gene TRBJ2-7, with 7 bases fitting TRBD1. The CDR3 loop reads CSARTGDYEQYF. For the CDR3, the DNA is TGCAGCGCCCGGACAGGTGATTACGAGCAGTACTTC.